A selection of T cell receptor beta chains follows, all from one sample in a study of cytomegalovirus exposure and HLA in healthy donors. Clones were sequenced by immunoSEQ multiplex PCR, and TCRdb holds only the in-frame ones, with some missing. The data contain 150,000 to 200,000 clones, 86% of them singletons. Input material: PBMCs. Source of these receptors: a woman aged 18-30 years in good health and CMV-seronegative. CDR3s include the opening cysteine and the closing phenylalanine or tryptophan. D genes are given only for firm matches. Part of the rows lack a size; the others show once, few, many or a class for expanded clones.

CDR3	DNA	size	D	V	J
CAISESLEQGKAFF	TGTGCCATCAGTGAGTCTTTAGAACAGGGGAAAGCTTTCTTT	-	TRBD1	TRBV10-3	TRBJ1-1
CASSLSGGGEAFF	TGTGCCAGCAGTTTATCCGGAGGAGGTGAAGCTTTCTTT	-	-	TRBV28	TRBJ1-1
CAWQKQDTDTQYF	TGTGCCTGGCAGAAACAGGACACAGATACGCAGTATTTT	-	-	TRBV30	TRBJ2-3
CASSSGGYTNTEAFF	TGTGCCAGCAGCAGTGGAGGGTATACGAACACTGAAGCTTTCTTT	-	-	TRBV5-6	TRBJ1-1
CASSLLREWGDTQYF	TGCGCCAGCAGCTTGTTGCGGGAGTGGGGCGATACGCAGTATTTT	-	TRBD2	TRBV5-1	TRBJ2-3
CASSLGGGAGGADTQYF	TGTGCCAGCAGCTTAGGCGGGGGGGCCGGGGGCGCAGATACGCAGTATTTT	-	TRBD2	TRBV7-2	TRBJ2-3
CASSSSGGSYEQYF	TGTGCCAGCAGCTCTAGCGGGGGGTCCTACGAGCAGTACTTC	-	TRBD2	TRBV7-3	TRBJ2-7
CASSPLPGDTDTQYF	TGTGCCAGCTCACCACTCCCAGGGGACACAGATACGCAGTATTTT	-	-	TRBV18	TRBJ2-3
CASSLGTSGDVAKNIQYF	TGCGCCAGCAGCTTGGGGACTAGCGGGGACGTAGCCAAAAACATTCAGTACTTC	-	TRBD2	TRBV5-1	TRBJ2-4
CASTLIDRGPGEQYF	TGTGCCAGCACCTTGATTGACAGGGGGCCAGGCGAGCAGTACTTC	-	TRBD1	TRBV5-5	TRBJ2-7
CASSLGTGGVETQYF	TGTGCCAGCAGCTTAGGGACAGGGGGCGTAGAGACCCAGTACTTC	-	TRBD1	TRBV7-2	TRBJ2-5
CASSFTRNQETQYF	TGTGCCAGCAGCTTTACCAGGAACCAAGAGACCCAGTACTTC	-	-	TRBV7-6	TRBJ2-5
CASSTWTGGNEKLFF	TGTGCCAGCAGCACTTGGACAGGGGGGAATGAAAAACTGTTTTTT	-	TRBD1	TRBV7-9	TRBJ1-4
CASTDRDYEQYF	TGTGCCAGTACGGACAGGGACTACGAGCAGTACTTC	-	TRBD1	TRBV19	TRBJ2-7
CASSLGAGGAFGQPQHF	TGTGCCAGCAGCTTAGGGGCGGGGGGCGCCTTTGGTCAGCCCCAGCATTTT	-	-	TRBV7-9	TRBJ1-5
CASSIGQGRYEQYF	TGTGCCAGTAGTATCGGTCAGGGGCGGTACGAGCAGTACTTC	-	-	TRBV19	TRBJ2-7
CASSLKQGHTEAFF	TGTGCCAGCTCACTCAAACAGGGACACACTGAAGCTTTCTTT	-	-	TRBV18	TRBJ1-1
CATSRVGGNYGYTF	TGTGCCACCAGCAGAGTGGGGGGAAACTATGGCTACACCTTC	-	-	TRBV15	TRBJ1-2
CASSMDRLNTEAFF	TGTGCCAGTAGTATGGACAGATTGAACACTGAAGCTTTCTTT	-	-	TRBV19	TRBJ1-1
CASGSDTGTGGGNTEAFF	TGTGCTAGTGGTTCGGATACCGGGACAGGGGGCGGAAACACTGAAGCTTTCTTT	once	TRBD1	TRBV12-5	TRBJ1-1
CASSLGLAGVYNEQFF	TGCGCCAGCAGCTTGGGACTAGCGGGGGTATACAATGAGCAGTTCTTC	-	TRBD2	TRBV5-1	TRBJ2-1
CASERGEGTNTEAFF	TGTGCTAGTGAACGGGGTGAGGGCACGAACACTGAAGCTTTCTTT	-	-	TRBV12-5	TRBJ1-1
CASSLNAPGSEKLFF	TGCGCCAGCAGCTTGAATGCGCCGGGGAGTGAAAAACTGTTTTTT	-	-	TRBV5-1	TRBJ1-4
CASSLWFTTGNGYTF	TGCGCCAGCAGCCTTTGGTTTACGACAGGGAATGGCTACACCTTC	few	TRBD1	TRBV4-1	TRBJ1-2
CASSPLPGRGSHEQYF	TGTGCCAGCAGCCCGCTCCCCGGTAGGGGATCCCACGAGCAGTACTTC	-	-	TRBV7-8	TRBJ2-7
CATKNQYRGLTEAFF	TGCGCCACCAAAAACCAATACAGGGGGCTTACTGAAGCTTTCTTT	-	TRBD1	TRBV4-1	TRBJ1-1
CASSEDRDGPYF	TGTGCCAGCAGCGAGGACAGGGATGGGCCGTACTTC	few	TRBD1	TRBV5-5	TRBJ2-7
CASSHDSFNQPQHF	TGTGCCAGTAGCCACGACAGCTTCAATCAGCCCCAGCATTTT	-	-	TRBV19	TRBJ1-5
CSVVLGRPRETQYF	TGCAGCGTTGTACTAGGAAGGCCTAGAGAGACCCAGTACTTC	-	-	TRBV29-1	TRBJ2-5
CASSLWMVEGGNTGELFF	TGCGCCAGCAGCTTGTGGATGGTGGAGGGAGGAAACACCGGGGAGCTGTTTTTT	-	-	TRBV5-1	TRBJ2-2
CASSRTGPPDTQYF	TGTGCCAGCAGCAGAACAGGGCCTCCAGATACGCAGTATTTT	-	-	TRBV5-5	TRBJ2-3
CASSQRQTGDTEAFF	TGTGCCAGCAGCCAACGTCAGACAGGAGACACTGAAGCTTTCTTT	few	-	TRBV4-2	TRBJ1-1
CAWSSTSGFGTDTQYF	TGTGCCTGGAGTTCTACTAGCGGGTTTGGCACAGATACGCAGTATTTT	-	TRBD2	TRBV30	TRBJ2-3
CASSIYEGNYGYTF	TGTGCCAGTAGTATCTATGAGGGTAACTATGGCTACACCTTC	-	-	TRBV19	TRBJ1-2
CASSFYGLAGGETQYF	TGTGCCAGCAGTTTCTACGGGCTAGCGGGGGGGGAGACCCAGTACTTC	-	TRBD2	TRBV2	TRBJ2-5
CASSPGQYNEQFF	TGTGCCAGCTCACCGGGACAGTACAATGAGCAGTTCTTC	-	TRBD1	TRBV18	TRBJ2-1
CASSHSQGLLNRGEQFF	TGCGCCAGCAGCCACTCTCAGGGACTTCTAAATAGGGGAGAGCAGTTCTTC	once	-	TRBV4-1	TRBJ2-1
CASSAQGMDEQFF	TGTGCCAGCAGTGCGCAGGGGATGGATGAGCAGTTCTTC	-	-	TRBV6-4	TRBJ2-1
CASSQALAGGTDTQYF	TGTGCCAGCAGCCAAGCACTAGCGGGGGGCACAGATACGCAGTATTTT	-	TRBD2	TRBV7-2	TRBJ2-3
CASNVSPLSISANTGELFF	TGTGCCAGCAATGTATCACCACTGTCTATTAGCGCGAACACCGGGGAGCTGTTTTTT	-	-	TRBV28	TRBJ2-2
CASSVVPFEAYQETQYF	TGTGCCAGCAGCGTAGTCCCTTTTGAAGCGTACCAAGAGACCCAGTACTTC	-	-	TRBV9	TRBJ2-5
CASSLTGTGGETQYF	TGTGCCAGCAGCTTAACTGGGACAGGGGGTGAGACCCAGTACTTC	-	TRBD1	TRBV7-3	TRBJ2-5
CAISAPRGQTNYGYTF	TGTGCCATCAGTGCCCCAAGAGGACAGACTAACTATGGCTACACCTTC	-	-	TRBV10-3	TRBJ1-2
CASSLLAGVREQYF	TGTGCCAGCAGTTTACTAGCGGGTGTACGCGAGCAGTACTTC	-	TRBD2	TRBV27	TRBJ2-7